The 32 T cell receptor beta chains below were found in one sample sequenced in a study of T-cell reconstitution after alpha-beta-depleted transplantation in children. Unique molecular identifiers were incorporated during preparation of the TCRbeta library. TCRdb redid the calling of the PCR reads with MiXCR, one entry per CDR3 protein. The table lists 480,000 or so distinct CDR3 sequences, more than 9% of them singletons. Specimen: PBMCs, collected before TCRalphabeta/CD19-depleted stem cell transplant. These receptors were taken from a child aged 2-15 years with inherited bone marrow failure, due to receive a stem cell transplant.

The chain recombines TRBV7-9 with TRBJ1-5, with TRBD1 as a possible D gene (5 bases). The CDR3 has 18 amino acids. The germline V gene has CDR1 SEHNR and CDR2 FQNEAQ (reference sequence). V lost 5 bases and J 4 bases, leaving 24 bases between the germline ends. CDR3 DNA sequence: TGTGCCAGCAGCCCCGCTCTCGTCCCCGGGGGACTAAATCAGCCCCAGCATTTT. Protein: CASSPALVPGGLNQPQHF. The whole variable domain, remainder taken from reference TRBV7-9 and TRBJ1-5, is DTGVSQNPRHKITKRGQNVTFRCDPISEHNRLYWYRQTLGQGPEFLTYFQNEAQLEKSRLLSDRFSAERPKGSFSTLEIQRTEQGDSAMYLCASSPALVPGGLNQPQHFGDGTRLSIL.

This clonotype was recorded at least ten times. The rearrangement joins TRBV14 to TRBJ2-2; 10 bases match TRBD2. The CDR3 covers 17 residues. The germline V gene encodes CDR1 SGHDN and CDR2 FVKESK. Trimming removed 0 bases from V and 4 bases from J; junction bases left unmatched: 5. CDR3 sequence (DNA): TGTGCCAGCAGCCAAGATCGGCCTAGCGGGAGCACCGGGGAGCTGTTTTTT. The encoded protein is CASSQDRPSGSTGELFF.

This clonotype was seen at least ten times. The chain has TRBV29-1 and TRBJ2-2, with TRBD2 identical over 7 bases. The J segment lost 3 bases and the V segment lost 6 bases, leaving 7 bases of the junction unmatched. CDR3 length: 14 amino acids. CDR1 is SQVTM and CDR2 is ANQGSEA in the germline V gene. The CDR3 sequence: CSVGSGTDTGELFF. The CDR3 DNA is TGCAGCGTCGGCAGCGGGACCGACACCGGGGAGCTGTTTTTT.

The rearrangement joins TRBV20-1 to TRBJ2-5; 10 nucleotides match TRBD2. V gave up 6 bases and J gave up 1 base; unmatched junction bases: 8. The CDR3 covers 15 residues. The germline gives CDR1 DFQATT, CDR2 SNEGSKA (reference sequence). The CDR3 DNA reads as TGCAGTGCGCTTCCGGGACTAGCGACCCAAGAGACCCAGTACTTC. It specifies CSALPGLATQETQYF.

The chain joins TRBV2 to TRBJ2-3; 7 nucleotides match TRBD1. The CDR3 runs 13 residues. Germline loops: CDR1 SNHLY, CDR2 FYNNEI. Trimming removed 1 base from V and 11 bases from J; junction bases left unmatched: 6. CDR3 DNA sequence: TGTGCCAGCAGTGAAGGAGTGACAGGGAGGCAGTATTTT. It encodes CASSEGVTGRQYF.

In this sample, this clonotype turned up a few times. In DNA form, the CDR3 reads TGTGCCAGCAGCACCTACTCAAGCTCCTACAATGAGCAGTTCTTC. Translating it yields CASSTYSSSYNEQFF. The rearrangement joins TRBV9 to TRBJ2-1; D uncertain. Trimming took 4 bases from V and 0 from J, leaving 11 bases between them. Germline CDR1 SGDLS, CDR2 YYNGEE. This CDR3 region has 15 residues.

This clonotype was recorded many times. The chain combines TRBV9 with TRBJ1-1; unclear D gene. The CDR3 is 13 amino acids. Trimming left V 3 bases short and J 4 bases short, with 10 bases between. Germline CDR1 is SGDLS and CDR2 is YYNGEE. The CDR3 loop is CASSADGITEAFF. In nucleotides, the CDR3 is TGTGCCAGCAGCGCGGACGGGATCACTGAAGCTTTCTTT.

Many counts were recorded for this clonotype. CDR3 residues: CASSLPPVLAGGGAYEQYF. The CDR3 bases are TGTGCCAGCAGTTTACCCCCCGTACTAGCGGGAGGTGGGGCCTACGAGCAGTACTTC. V is TRBV28 and J is TRBJ2-7, with TRBD2 identical over 12 bases. Trimming cost V 2 bases and J 2 bases; bases outside gene matches: 13. The CDR3 has 19 amino acids. Germline lookup yields CDR1 MDHEN and CDR2 SYDVKM.

The rearrangement links TRBV19 to TRBJ2-2; D gene unclear. Between the trimmed V and J ends, which lost 1 base and 5 bases, there was a span of 5 bases. CDR3 size: 13 residues. In germline, CDR1 is LNHDA, CDR2 SQIVND (reference sequence). The CDR3 is CASSIVGTGELFF. The CDR3 coding sequence is TGTGCCAGTAGTATAGTTGGGACCGGGGAGCTGTTTTTT.

The chain links TRBV4-1 to TRBJ2-5, with 9 nucleotides matching TRBD2. Germline trimming cut 4 bases from V and 6 bases from J; bases unmatched to any gene: 12. Per germline, CDR1 MGHRA and CDR2 YSYEKL. This CDR3 has 16 amino acids. CDR3 in amino acids: CASSRMGGRGSQTQYF. The CDR3, as DNA: TGCGCCAGCAGCCGGATGGGCGGGAGGGGATCGCAGACCCAGTACTTC.

This clonotype has at least ten counts. The chain carries TRBV7-2 and TRBJ2-1; the match to TRBD2 covers 7 bases. Losses at the gene ends were 9 bases for V and 7 bases for J; bases not matched to a gene: 15. This CDR3 is built from 15 residues. The germline CDR1 and CDR2 sequences are SGHTA and FQGNSA. This chain's CDR3 is CASESAVHGGNEQFF. DNA for the CDR3: TGTGCCAGTGAAAGCGCAGTACACGGGGGGAATGAGCAGTTCTTC.

The genes are TRBV19 and TRBJ1-1; D remains unclear. The germline CDR1 and CDR2 sequences are LNHDA and SQIVND (reference sequence). V lost 2 bases and J lost 1, with 11 bases in between. This CDR3 has 15 residues. This CDR3 reads CASSIRLSRNTEAFF. CDR3 coding DNA: TGTGCCAGTAGTATACGACTTTCTCGGAACACTGAAGCTTTCTTT.

This chain uses TRBV7-9 with TRBJ1-2; possibly TRBD1 for D (6 bases). The CDR3 totals 15 residues. Germline V lookup: CDR1 SEHNR, CDR2 FQNEAQ (reference sequence). V gave up 5 bases and J gave up 4 bases, with 17 bases separating them. The DNA for the CDR3 is TGTGCCAGCAGCCCTTGGACAGTAACGGCCTATGGCTACACCTTC. Translation gives CASSPWTVTAYGYTF.

This clonotype was observed a handful of times. The chain employs TRBV7-2 and TRBJ1-1, with D possibly TRBD1 on 6 matching bases. From germline, CDR1 is SGHTA and CDR2 FQGNSA. This CDR3 contains 15 residues. The V end lost 3 bases, the J end lost 1 base, and 12 bases lay between the germline ends. The CDR3 region is CASSLVQGPNTEAFF. In nucleotides, the CDR3 is TGTGCCAGCAGCTTGGTACAGGGACCGAACACTGAAGCTTTCTTT.

This clonotype was detected only a few times. The V call is TRBV20-1, the J call TRBJ2-1; D is unresolved. V was pared by 0 bases and J by 4 bases, with 22 bases between. The CDR3 contains 18 residues. Germline lookup yields CDR1 DFQATT and CDR2 SNEGSKA (reference sequence). For the CDR3, the DNA is TGCAGTGCTAGAGATCGTCTCTCGGGCGCCCCGATTTACAATGAGCAGTTCTTC. Translating it yields CSARDRLSGAPIYNEQFF.

This clonotype was counted ten times or more. The V and J genes are TRBV7-6 and TRBJ2-2; no clear D gene. The CDR3 loop spans 15 amino acids. The V gene's germline CDR1 is SGHVS and CDR2 FNYEAQ. Between the trimmed V and J ends, which lost 2 bases and 1 base, there was a span of 8 bases. In DNA form, the CDR3 reads TGTGCCAGCAGCTTAACCCTAGGGAACACCGGGGAGCTGTTTTTT. Its translation: CASSLTLGNTGELFF.

This clonotype was detected many times. This chain joins TRBV5-1 and TRBJ2-2, with D possibly being TRBD2 (5 bases). CDR3 length: 15 residues. Between the trimmed V and J ends, which lost 1 base and 3 bases, there was a span of 10 bases. The V gene's germline CDR1 is SGHRS and CDR2 YFSETQ. For the CDR3, the DNA is TGCGCCAGCAGCTTGACCACGGGGTACACCGGGGAGCTGTTTTTT. Translated: CASSLTTGYTGELFF.

The CDR3 sequence: CSAGTSGGTDTQYF. The CDR3 nucleotides are TGCAGTGCTGGCACTAGCGGGGGCACAGATACGCAGTATTTT. The gene calls are TRBV20-1 and TRBJ2-3; 10 nucleotides agree with TRBD2. This CDR3 has 14 residues. The germline V gene encodes CDR1 DFQATT and CDR2 SNEGSKA (reference sequence). V lost 5 bases, J lost 1 base, and 3 bases stayed unmatched.

V and J are TRBV19 and TRBJ1-5; D gene ambiguous. The CDR3 extends over 14 amino acids. Trimming took 0 bases from V and 4 from J, leaving 7 bases between them. Germline V gene lookup returns CDR1 LNHDA and CDR2 SQIVND (reference sequence). The CDR3 region is CASSIEDINQPQHF. The CDR3 DNA reads as TGTGCCAGTAGTATAGAAGACATTAATCAGCCCCAGCATTTT. The full variable domain, with the rest looked up from reference TRBV19 and TRBJ1-5, is DGGITQSPKYLFRKEGQNVTLSCEQNLNHDAMYWYRQDPGQGLRLIYYSQIVNDFQKGDIAEGYSVSREKKESFPLTVTSAQKNPTAFYLCASSIEDINQPQHFGDGTRLSIL.

V usage is TRBV11-2 and J usage is TRBJ2-5; 13 bases line up with TRBD2. The CDR3 is made up of 18 amino acids. Germline CDR1 and CDR2: SGHAT and FQNNGV. With V trimmed by 5 bases and J by 7 bases, 16 bases remained unmatched. The CDR3 bases are TGTGCCAGCAGCCCACGACTAGCGGGAGGAACCACGGGGTGGACCCAGTACTTC. Translating gives CASSPRLAGGTTGWTQYF.

The sample holds a few counts of this clonotype. V usage is TRBV4-3 and J usage is TRBJ1-2; no reliable D call. Trimming took off 4 bases at V and 0 bases at J, with 15 bases between the two ends. The V gene's germline CDR1 is LGHNA and CDR2 YSLEER. This CDR3 region has 16 residues. The CDR3 loop is CASSPTYGTTNYGYTF. The CDR3 DNA reads as TGCGCCAGCAGCCCGACGTACGGTACTACTAACTATGGCTACACCTTC.

The chain employs TRBV6-2 or TRBV6-3 and TRBJ1-5; D is unclear. V shed 5 bases and J shed 1 base, with 12 bases lying between them. The germline V gene has CDR1 MNHEY and CDR2 SVGEGT. The CDR3 loop spans 15 amino acids. The CDR3 DNA sequence: TGTGCCAGCAGTACCCGACCCGGGAGCAATCAGCCCCAGCATTTT. Translated: CASSTRPGSNQPQHF.

This clonotype was recorded at least ten times. The V call is TRBV29-1, the J call TRBJ1-1; D is possibly TRBD1 (5 bases). Germline V CDR1 and CDR2: SQVTM, ANQGSEA. The V end lost 0 bases, the J end lost 6 bases, and 17 bases lay between the germline ends. This CDR3 contains 15 residues. The CDR3 DNA sequence: TGCAGCGTTGAAGATTTGGCCGGCGTGGGGCCTGAAGCTTTCTTT. The encoded protein is CSVEDLAGVGPEAFF.

This clonotype was seen many times. V usage is TRBV29-1 and J usage is TRBJ1-2; D ambiguous. CDR3 length: 13 residues. The V end was cut by 6 bases, the J end by 1 base, with 12 bases between. Per the germline V gene, CDR1 is SQVTM and CDR2 is ANQGSEA. The CDR3 loop is CSVASQLNYGYTF. The CDR3 region has the DNA TGCAGCGTGGCCAGCCAACTTAACTATGGCTACACCTTC.

This clonotype was seen ten or more times. V gene TRBV27 combines with J gene TRBJ2-7; 10 positions agree with TRBD1. The V segment lost 4 bases and the J segment 6 bases; nucleotides outside the gene matches: 12. Germline loops: CDR1 MNHEY, CDR2 SMNVEV (reference sequence). The CDR3 extends over 16 amino acids. This CDR3 reads CASSSYTIGQGGEQYF. As DNA, the CDR3 is TGTGCCAGCAGTTCATATACGATTGGACAGGGGGGCGAGCAGTACTTC.

This clonotype was counted at least ten times. This sequence joins TRBV12-3 or TRBV12-4 and TRBJ1-1; 8 bases are a match to TRBD1. With V trimmed by 5 bases and J by 5 bases, 4 bases remained unmatched. The CDR3 is made up of 13 amino acids. The CDR3 bases are TGTGCCAGCAGTACAGGGGGAGGAACTGAAGCTTTCTTT. It codes for CASSTGGGTEAFF.

A note on this clonotype: This may stem from a read error, because a much larger clone lies one nucleotide away. The chain uses TRBV27 and TRBJ2-1; D is tentatively TRBD1 or TRBD2 (5 bases each). CDR1 is MNHEY and CDR2 is SMNVEV in the germline V gene (reference sequence). This CDR3 is built from 15 residues. Between the trimmed V and J ends, which lost 4 bases and 5 bases, there was a span of 15 bases. CDR3 sequence: CASSWGSGPNNEQFF. The CDR3 bases are TGTGCCAGCAGTTGGGGTTCGGGACCGAACAATGAGCAGTTCTTC.

This clonotype showed up just a few times. The chain recombines TRBV7-9 with TRBJ2-5, with 10 bases fitting TRBD2. CDR3 size: 15 residues. Trimming removed 8 bases from V and 5 bases from J; junction bases left unmatched: 11. Germline CDR1 is SEHNR and CDR2 is FQNEAQ (reference sequence). CDR3 bases: TGTGCCAGCGCGAAACCTAGCGGGAGCGGCGAGACCCAGTACTTC. This translates into CASAKPSGSGETQYF.

This clonotype was observed at least ten times. The chain has TRBV7-2 and TRBJ2-1, with D tentatively TRBD2 (6 bases). The CDR3 length is 11 residues. Trimming removed 4 bases at V and 10 bases at J, with 8 bases between. Germline V gene lookup returns CDR1 SGHTA and CDR2 FQGNSA. The CDR3 protein is CASSWGGEQFF. DNA of the CDR3: TGTGCCAGCAGCTGGGGAGGCGAGCAGTTCTTC. Combining the CDR3 with reference TRBV7-2 and TRBJ2-1 gives the whole variable domain GAGVSQSPSNKVTEKGKDVELRCDPISGHTALYWYRQSLGQGLEFLIYFQGNSAPDKSGLPSDRFSAERTGGSVSTLTIQRTQQEDSAVYLCASSWGGEQFFGPGTRLTVL.

A few counts support this clonotype. For the CDR3, the DNA is TGTGCCAGCAGCCTTCTAATAACTACCTCCGAGCAGTACTTC. Its protein is CASSLLITTSEQYF. The rearrangement uses TRBV3-1 and TRBJ2-7; no reliable D call. The V gene lost 4 bases and the J gene lost 6 bases, with 16 bases spanning the gap. This CDR3 has 14 amino acids. In germline, CDR1 is LGHDT, CDR2 YNNKEL (reference sequence).

This clonotype showed up many times. This sequence joins TRBV27 and TRBJ2-5; unclear D gene. The CDR3 loop spans 15 amino acids. Trimming pared 4 bases from V and 5 bases from J, leaving 17 bases between. Germline-derived CDR1 and CDR2 are MNHEY and SMNVEV (reference sequence). The CDR3: CASSSRQFLKETQYF. CDR3 nucleotides: TGTGCCAGCAGTTCACGACAATTCCTTAAGGAGACCCAGTACTTC.

This clonotype was seen many times. This rearrangement joins TRBV27 to TRBJ2-3; TRBD1 or TRBD2 may be the D gene (5 bases each). Per germline, CDR1 MNHEY and CDR2 SMNVEV (reference sequence). The CDR3 spans 16 residues. V lost 2 bases and J 2 bases, leaving 14 bases between the germline ends. The DNA of the CDR3 is TGTGCCAGCAGTTTAATCTCAGGGAGTAACACAGATACGCAGTATTTT. This codes for CASSLISGSNTDTQYF.